This entry features one T cell receptor beta chain sequence. Its antigen is unidentified. Time point meaning: baseline pretreatment blood. Treatment indicated: 15 Gy SBRT to primary tumor, nephrectomy 4 weeks later. This renal cell carcinoma was of the clear cell type. This specimen belongs to a study of radiation and T cells in renal cell carcinoma. Background on the study: Nephrectomy followed 15 Gy stereotactic body radiation by 4 weeks. Study results and limitations: Pretreatment tumor biopsies were lacking, so baseline clonotypes are unknown. In blood, top tumor clones expanded by 2 weeks, shrinking by 4.

Sequencing used immunoSEQ multiplex PCR; TCRdb keeps in-frame clones, though not all of them. The data hold about 61,000 clones, with roughly 79% observed a single time. Germline-derived CDR1 and CDR2 are SEHNR and FQNEAQ (reference sequence). The CDR3 is 15 amino acids. V was shortened by 3 bases and J by 2 bases, with 13 bases between the two germline ends. This receptor was taken from a man in his 60s with renal cell carcinoma. Sequences were derived from blood, sampled from a patient whose treatment included radiotherapy and nephrectomy. This chain joins TRBV7-9 and TRBJ2-5, with D perhaps TRBD2 (6 bases). The CDR3 loop is CASSLSGLPQETQYF. In DNA, the CDR3 is TGTGCCAGCAGCTTGTCGGGACTCCCTCAAGAGACCCAGTACTTC.